The 2 T cell receptor beta chains reported below all come from one sample, sequenced in a study of T cell repertoires in cytomegalovirus infection. TCRdb independently ran MiXCR on the reads; one entry per CDR3 protein. The sample has about 180,000 distinct CDR3 sequences; under 15% are singletons. The specimen sequenced was PBMCs. The receptors originated from a human donor in good health (CMV status not recorded). Some clones in this sample may be carry-over from other donors' samples.

The sample holds many counts of this clonotype. The gene calls are TRBV28 and TRBJ2-7, with unresolved D. Trimming shortened V by 4 bases and J by 2 bases, and 12 bases separated the two germline ends. Germline CDR1 and CDR2: MDHEN and SYDVKM. The CDR3 runs 14 residues. CDR3 in amino acids: CASSSPTPPYEQYF. The CDR3 DNA is TGTGCCAGCAGTTCACCAACACCCCCCTACGAGCAGTACTTC.

This clonotype was counted ten times or more. The chain couples TRBV28 to TRBJ2-7; unclear D gene. Trimming left V 4 bases short and J 9 bases short, with 19 bases between. Germline assignment: CDR1 MDHEN and CDR2 SYDVKM. The CDR3 has 14 residues. The CDR3: CASSSGFWIVVQYF. Written as DNA, the CDR3 is TGTGCCAGCAGTTCGGGTTTCTGGATTGTGGTGCAGTACTTC.